This TCR beta chain was observed in a study of cytomegalovirus exposure and HLA in healthy donors. Study context: The 130 or so validation repertoires used a platform that matched the one used for the 600 to 700 first-cohort repertoires, as a later analysis reported.

The donors were in the roughly 120-subject validation cohort, distinct from the roughly 700-subject first cohort. This clone was picked up one time. The CDR3 extends over 15 amino acids. Germline CDR1 MNHEY, CDR2 SMNVEV (reference sequence). The V end lost 6 bases, the J end lost 1 base, and 12 bases lay between the germline ends. The repertoire was sequenced with immunoSEQ multiplex PCR; TCRdb's copy has only in-frame clones and lacks some. The sample lists more than 65,000 clones, 96% occurring once. The sequencing sample was made of PBMCs. The sequence was collected from a woman under 30 in good health and CMV-seronegative. V usage is TRBV27 and J usage is TRBJ2-2; D is possibly TRBD2 (6 bases). The CDR3 protein is CASSPGGENTGELFF. DNA of the CDR3: TGTGCCAGCAGCCCCGGAGGGGAGAACACCGGGGAGCTGTTTTTT.